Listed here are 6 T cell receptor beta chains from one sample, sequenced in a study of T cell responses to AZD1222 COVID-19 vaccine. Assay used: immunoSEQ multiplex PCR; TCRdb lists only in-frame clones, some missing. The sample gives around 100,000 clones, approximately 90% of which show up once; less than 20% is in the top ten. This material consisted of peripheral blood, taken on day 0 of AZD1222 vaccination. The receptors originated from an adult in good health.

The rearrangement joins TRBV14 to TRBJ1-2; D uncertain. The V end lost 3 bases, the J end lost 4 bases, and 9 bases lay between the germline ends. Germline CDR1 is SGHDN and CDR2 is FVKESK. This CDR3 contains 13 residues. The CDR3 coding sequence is TGTGCCAGCAGCCAGGGGTTCAGCTATGGCTACACCTTC. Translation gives CASSQGFSYGYTF.

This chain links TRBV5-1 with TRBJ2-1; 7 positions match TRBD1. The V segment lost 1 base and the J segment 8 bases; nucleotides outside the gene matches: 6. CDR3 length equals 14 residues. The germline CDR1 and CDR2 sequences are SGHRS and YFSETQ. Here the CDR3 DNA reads TGCGCCAGCAGCTTGAGACAGGGTCCGGATGAGCAGTTCTTC. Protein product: CASSLRQGPDEQFF.

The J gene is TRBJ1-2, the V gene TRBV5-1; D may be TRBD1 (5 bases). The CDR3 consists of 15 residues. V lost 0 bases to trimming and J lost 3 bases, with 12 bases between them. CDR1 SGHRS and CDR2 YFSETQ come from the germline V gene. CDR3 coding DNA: TGCGCCAGCAGCTTGGGAGGCCAGGGCGACTATGGCTACACCTTC. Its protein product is CASSLGGQGDYGYTF.

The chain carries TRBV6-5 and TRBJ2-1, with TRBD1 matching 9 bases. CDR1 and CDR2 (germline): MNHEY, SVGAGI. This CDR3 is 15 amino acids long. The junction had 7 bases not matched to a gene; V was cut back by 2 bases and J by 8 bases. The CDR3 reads CASSYGQGIGYEQFF. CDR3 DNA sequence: TGTGCCAGCAGTTACGGACAGGGGATCGGCTATGAGCAGTTCTTC.

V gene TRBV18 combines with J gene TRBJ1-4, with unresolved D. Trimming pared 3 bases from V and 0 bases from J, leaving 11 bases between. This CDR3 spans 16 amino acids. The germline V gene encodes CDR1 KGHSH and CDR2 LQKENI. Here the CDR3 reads CASSPVNVPTNEKLFF. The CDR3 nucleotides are TGTGCCAGCTCACCGGTTAATGTTCCAACTAATGAAAAACTGTTTTTT. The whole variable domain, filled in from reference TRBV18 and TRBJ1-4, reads NAGVMQNPRHLVRRRGQEARLRCSPMKGHSHVYWYRQLPEEGLKFMVYLQKENIIDESGMPKERFSAEFPKEGPSILRIQQVVRGDSAAYFCASSPVNVPTNEKLFFGSGTQLSVL.

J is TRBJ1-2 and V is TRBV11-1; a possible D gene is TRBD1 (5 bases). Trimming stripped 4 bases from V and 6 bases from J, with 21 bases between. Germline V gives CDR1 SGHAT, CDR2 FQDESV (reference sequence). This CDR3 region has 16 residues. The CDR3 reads CASSSRWRTTRDGYTF. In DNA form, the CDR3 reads TGTGCCAGCAGCTCGCGGTGGCGGACGACCAGGGATGGCTACACCTTC.